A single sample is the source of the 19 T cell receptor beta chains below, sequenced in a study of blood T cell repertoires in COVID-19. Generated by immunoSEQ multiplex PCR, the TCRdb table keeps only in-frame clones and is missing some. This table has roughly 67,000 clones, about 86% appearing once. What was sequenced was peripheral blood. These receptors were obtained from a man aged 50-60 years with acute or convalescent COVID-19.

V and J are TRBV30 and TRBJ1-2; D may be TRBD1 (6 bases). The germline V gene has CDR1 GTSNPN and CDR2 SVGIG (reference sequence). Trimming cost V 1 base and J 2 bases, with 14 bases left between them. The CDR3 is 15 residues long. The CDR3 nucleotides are TGTGCCTGGAGTGGAGCGGGGGGCGCAAACTATGGCTACACCTTC. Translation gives CAWSGAGGANYGYTF.

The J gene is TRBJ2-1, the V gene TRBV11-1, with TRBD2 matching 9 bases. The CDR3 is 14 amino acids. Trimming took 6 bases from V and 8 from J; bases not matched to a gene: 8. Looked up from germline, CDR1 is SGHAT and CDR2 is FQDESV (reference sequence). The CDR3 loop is CASSSTSGHYEQFF. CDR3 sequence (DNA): TGTGCCAGCAGTTCAACTAGCGGGCATTATGAGCAGTTCTTC.

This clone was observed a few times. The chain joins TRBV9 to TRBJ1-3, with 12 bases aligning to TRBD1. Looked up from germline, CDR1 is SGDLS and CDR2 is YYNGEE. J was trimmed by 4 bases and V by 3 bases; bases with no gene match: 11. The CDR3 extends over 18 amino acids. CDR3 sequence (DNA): TGTGCCAGCAGCGCCTCCGGGACAGGGGGCGTCCGCGGAAACACCATATATTTT. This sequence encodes CASSASGTGGVRGNTIYF.

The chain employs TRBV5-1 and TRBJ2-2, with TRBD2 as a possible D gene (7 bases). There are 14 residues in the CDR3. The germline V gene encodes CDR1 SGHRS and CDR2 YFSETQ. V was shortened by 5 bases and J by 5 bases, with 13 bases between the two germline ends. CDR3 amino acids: CASRHGGRTGELFF. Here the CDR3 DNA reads TGCGCCAGCAGGCACGGGGGGCGGACCGGGGAGCTGTTTTTT.

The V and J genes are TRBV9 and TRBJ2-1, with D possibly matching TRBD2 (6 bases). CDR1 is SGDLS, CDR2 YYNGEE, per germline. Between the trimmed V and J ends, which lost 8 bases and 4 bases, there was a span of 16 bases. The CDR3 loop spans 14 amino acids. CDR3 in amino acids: CAREAWAGYNEQFF. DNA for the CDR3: TGTGCCAGGGAGGCCTGGGCGGGATACAATGAGCAGTTCTTC.

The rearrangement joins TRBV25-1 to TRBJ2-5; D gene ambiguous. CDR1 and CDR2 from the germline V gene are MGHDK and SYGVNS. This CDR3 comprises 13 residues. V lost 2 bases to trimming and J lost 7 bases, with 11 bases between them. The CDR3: CASSEAQVGTQYF. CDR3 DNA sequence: TGTGCCAGCAGTGAAGCCCAGGTGGGGACCCAGTACTTC.

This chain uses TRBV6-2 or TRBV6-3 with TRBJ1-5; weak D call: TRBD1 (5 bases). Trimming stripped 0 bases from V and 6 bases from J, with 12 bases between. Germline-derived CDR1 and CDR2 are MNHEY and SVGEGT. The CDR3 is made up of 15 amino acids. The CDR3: CASSYSRTRVQPQHF. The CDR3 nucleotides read TGTGCCAGCAGTTACTCGAGAACCAGGGTTCAGCCCCAGCATTTT.

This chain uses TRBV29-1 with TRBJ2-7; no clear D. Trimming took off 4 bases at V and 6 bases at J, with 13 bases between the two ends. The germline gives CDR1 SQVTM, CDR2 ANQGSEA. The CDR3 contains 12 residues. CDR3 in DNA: TGCAGCGTTGCCCCGTCCAGACTCGAGCAGTACTTC. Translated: CSVAPSRLEQYF.

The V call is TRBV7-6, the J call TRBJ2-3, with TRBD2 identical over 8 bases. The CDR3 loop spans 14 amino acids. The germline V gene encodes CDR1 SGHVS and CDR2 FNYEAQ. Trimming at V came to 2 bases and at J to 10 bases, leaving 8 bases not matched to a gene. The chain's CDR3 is CASSLRREAQAQYF. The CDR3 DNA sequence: TGTGCCAGCAGCTTACGGCGGGAGGCCCAGGCGCAGTATTTT. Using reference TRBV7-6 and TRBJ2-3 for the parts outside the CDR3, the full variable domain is GAGVSQSPRYKVTKRGQDVALRCDPISGHVSLYWYRQALGQGPEFLTYFNYEAQQDKSGLPNDRFSAERPEGSISTLTIQRTEQRDSAMYRCASSLRREAQAQYFGPGTRLTVL.

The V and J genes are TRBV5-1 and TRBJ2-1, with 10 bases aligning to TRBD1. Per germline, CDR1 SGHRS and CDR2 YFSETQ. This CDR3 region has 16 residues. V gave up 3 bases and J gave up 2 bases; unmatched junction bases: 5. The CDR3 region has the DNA TGCGCCAGCAGCTCGGTGGACAGGGGGGCCTACAATGAGCAGTTCTTC. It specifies CASSSVDRGAYNEQFF. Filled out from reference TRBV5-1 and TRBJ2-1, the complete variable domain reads KAGVTQTPRYLIKTRGQQVTLSCSPISGHRSVSWYQQTPGQGLQFLFEYFSETQRNKGNFPGRFSGRQFSNSRSEMNVSTLELGDSALYLCASSSVDRGAYNEQFFGPGTRLTVL.

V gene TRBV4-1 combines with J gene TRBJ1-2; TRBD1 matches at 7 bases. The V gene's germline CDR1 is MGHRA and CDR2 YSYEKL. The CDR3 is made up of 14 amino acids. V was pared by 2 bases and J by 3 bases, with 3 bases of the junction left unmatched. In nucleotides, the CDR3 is TGCGCCAGCAGCCAAATAACAGGGGACTATGGCTACACCTTC. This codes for CASSQITGDYGYTF.

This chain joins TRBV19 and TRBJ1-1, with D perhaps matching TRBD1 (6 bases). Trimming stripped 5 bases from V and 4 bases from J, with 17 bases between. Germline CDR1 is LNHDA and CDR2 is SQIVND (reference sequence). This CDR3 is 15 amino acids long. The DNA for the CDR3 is TGTGCCAGTAGTGGAGGGGGGGGCGCAGGCACTGAAGCTTTCTTT. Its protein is CASSGGGGAGTEAFF.

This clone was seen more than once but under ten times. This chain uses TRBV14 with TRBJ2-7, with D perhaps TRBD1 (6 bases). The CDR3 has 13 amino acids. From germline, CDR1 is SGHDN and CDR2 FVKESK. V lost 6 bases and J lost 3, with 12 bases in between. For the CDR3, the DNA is TGTGCCAGCAGACGGGCAGGGGACTACGAGCAGTACTTC. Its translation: CASRRAGDYEQYF.

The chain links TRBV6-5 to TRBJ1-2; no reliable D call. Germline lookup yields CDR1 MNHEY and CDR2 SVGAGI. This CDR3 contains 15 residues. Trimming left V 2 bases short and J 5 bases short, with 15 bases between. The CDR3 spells CASSYLVDHSYGYTF. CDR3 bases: TGTGCCAGCAGTTACCTAGTCGACCACTCGTATGGCTACACCTTC.

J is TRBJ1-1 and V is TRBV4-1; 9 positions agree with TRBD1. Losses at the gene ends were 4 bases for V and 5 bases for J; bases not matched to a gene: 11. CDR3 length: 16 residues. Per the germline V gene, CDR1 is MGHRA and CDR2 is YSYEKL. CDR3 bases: TGCGCCAGCAGCCCCATGACAGGGGGGCCGGATACTGAAGCTTTCTTT. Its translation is CASSPMTGGPDTEAFF.

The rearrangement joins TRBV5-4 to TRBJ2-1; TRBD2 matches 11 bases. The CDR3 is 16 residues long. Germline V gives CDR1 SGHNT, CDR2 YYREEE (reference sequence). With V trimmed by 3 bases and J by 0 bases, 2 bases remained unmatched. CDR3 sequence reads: CASSWGLAASYNEQFF. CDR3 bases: TGTGCCAGCAGCTGGGGACTAGCGGCCTCCTACAATGAGCAGTTCTTC.

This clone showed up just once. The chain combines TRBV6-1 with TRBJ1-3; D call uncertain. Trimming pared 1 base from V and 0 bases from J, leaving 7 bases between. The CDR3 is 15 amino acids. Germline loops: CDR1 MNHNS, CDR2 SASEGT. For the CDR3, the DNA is TGTGCCAGCAGTGAAGGGAGAGGCTCTGGAAACACCATATATTTT. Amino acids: CASSEGRGSGNTIYF.

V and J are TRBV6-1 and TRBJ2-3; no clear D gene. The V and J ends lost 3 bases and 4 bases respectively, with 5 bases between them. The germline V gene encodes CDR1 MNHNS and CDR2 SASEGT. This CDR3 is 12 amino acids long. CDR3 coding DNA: TGTGCCAGCAGTGACCTAGCAGATACGCAGTATTTT. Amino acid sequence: CASSDLADTQYF.

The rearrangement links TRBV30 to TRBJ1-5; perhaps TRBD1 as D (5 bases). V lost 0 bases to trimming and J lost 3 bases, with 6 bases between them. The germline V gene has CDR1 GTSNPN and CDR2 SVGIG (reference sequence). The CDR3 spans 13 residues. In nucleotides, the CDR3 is TGTGCCTGGAGTGTACAGGACAATCAGCCCCAGCATTTT. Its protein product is CAWSVQDNQPQHF.